Here is one TCR beta chain with its context. These data originate in a study of T cells in localized non-small cell lung cancer. CDR3 size: 10 residues. Germline V gene sequence: CDR1 DFQATT, CDR2 SNEGSKA (reference sequence). V lost 5 bases and J lost 12, with 11 bases in between. Generated by immunoSEQ multiplex PCR, the TCRdb table keeps only in-frame clones and is missing some. The sample comprises tens of thousands of clones, 83% of which are singletons, and 7.8% rests with the top ten. The sequence derives from a man between 40 and 69 years old with stage II lung adenocarcinoma. The chain carries TRBV20-1 and TRBJ2-1; D call uncertain. Sequences were derived from PBMCs, sampled before any cancer treatment. The CDR3 coding sequence is TGCAGTGCTCTTAGAGGTGTGCAGTTCTTC. Translating it yields CSALRGVQFF.